This paragraph reports one TCR beta chain. The antigen is unknown. This entry belongs to a study of cytomegalovirus exposure and HLA in healthy donors. Across the whole study: Caucasian-associated ancestry cluster membership applied to over 80% of around 400 genotyped donors. Regarding the study as a whole: Rare TCR sequences dominated, though some public TCRs recurred in many donors. TCR beta chains associated with HLA were, in a later analysis, more clonally expanded than equally common others.

With 60 Vbeta and 13 Jbeta primers, the PCR was carried out. This table comes from immunoSEQ multiplex PCR, and its TCRdb copy is limited to in-frame clones, with some not included. The sample lists about 130,000 clones; more than 65% were seen once. The sequenced sample was PBMCs. The sequence was obtained from a man between 50 and 59 years old in good health and CMV-seronegative.

The CDR3 DNA reads TGTGCCAGCAGCCGACAGGGGATAGGGACAGATACGCAGTATTTT. This encodes CASSRQGIGTDTQYF. This chain links TRBV7-2 with TRBJ2-3, with 8 bases fitting TRBD1. The CDR3 consists of 15 residues. The V segment lost 5 bases and the J segment 3 bases; nucleotides outside the gene matches: 7. Germline lookup yields CDR1 SGHTA and CDR2 FQGNSA.